These T cell receptor beta chains were read from a single sample in a study of shared clonotypes between healthy human individuals. Clones were read by immunoSEQ multiplex PCR, and TCRdb kept only the in-frame ones, dropping some. The table has some 740,000 clones, 80% to 95% seen once; the top ten hold 24%. Sequencing was done on a sample of naive CD8+ T cells sorted from blood. The receptors originated from a man aged 30 to 39 in good health. Each CDR3 is given with its conserved first and last residue. D genes are given only for firm matches. Some rows have no size entry. The others give once, few or many, or a class for an expanded clone.

d_gene,abundance,v_gene,j_gene,CDR3aa,CDR3nt
TRBD1,.,TRBV5-4,TRBJ1-1,CASSLARDRGISEAFF,TGTGCCAGCAGCTTGGCTAGGGACAGGGGGATTTCTGAAGCTTTCTTT
.,once,TRBV27,TRBJ1-4,CASSNRDGANEKLFF,TGTGCCAGCAGTAACAGGGACGGAGCTAATGAAAAACTGTTTTTT
TRBD1,.,TRBV6-5,TRBJ2-7,CASSYPGQGDEQYF,TGTGCCAGCAGTTACCCCGGACAGGGGGACGAGCAGTACTTC
.,few,TRBV7-9,TRBJ2-7,CASSFGTRGLYEQYF,TGTGCCAGCAGCTTTGGCACCCGTGGCCTCTACGAGCAGTACTTC
.,few,TRBV19,TRBJ1-1,CASKAGIGFTEAFF,TGTGCCAGTAAGGCAGGGATCGGCTTCACTGAAGCTTTCTTT
TRBD1,.,TRBV28,TRBJ1-2,CASSRPGQGTNYGYTF,TGTGCCAGCAGTCGCCCGGGACAGGGAACCAACTATGGCTACACCTTC
.,.,TRBV7-9,TRBJ2-7,CASSLPHDIGLAYEQYF,TGTGCCAGCAGCTTACCGCATGACATAGGATTAGCCTACGAGCAGTACTTC
.,.,TRBV30,TRBJ2-3,CAWDMTGFASGSTDTQYF,TGTGCCTGGGATATGACAGGGTTTGCTAGCGGGAGCACAGATACGCAGTATTTT
.,once,TRBV7-2,TRBJ1-2,CASSPRQVAGYGYTF,TGTGCCAGCAGCCCTCGACAGGTGGCTGGCTATGGCTACACCTTC
TRBD2,.,TRBV15,TRBJ2-7,CATSRDRGSTYEQYF,TGTGCCACCAGCAGAGATCGCGGGAGCACCTACGAGCAGTACTTC